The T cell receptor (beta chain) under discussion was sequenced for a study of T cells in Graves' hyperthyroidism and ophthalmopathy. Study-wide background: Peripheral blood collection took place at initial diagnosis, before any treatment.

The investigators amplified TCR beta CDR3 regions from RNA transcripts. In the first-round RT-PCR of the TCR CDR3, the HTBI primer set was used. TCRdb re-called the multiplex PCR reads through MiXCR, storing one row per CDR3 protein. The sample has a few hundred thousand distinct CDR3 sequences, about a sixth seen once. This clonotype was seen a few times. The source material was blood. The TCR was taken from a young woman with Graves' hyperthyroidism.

The CDR3 protein is CASSQDVRVGGYTF. Here the CDR3 DNA reads TGTGCCAGCAGCCAAGATGTGCGAGTCGGTGGCTACACCTTC. This chain uses TRBV3-1 with TRBJ1-2; no clear D. Per germline, CDR1 LGHDT and CDR2 YNNKEL (reference sequence). This CDR3 has 14 residues. V dropped 0 bases and J dropped 7 bases, with 12 bases sitting between them. The complete variable domain, with remaining parts taken from reference TRBV3-1 and TRBJ1-2, reads DTAVSQTPKYLVTQMGNDKSIKCEQNLGHDTMYWYKQDSKKFLKIMFSYNNKELIINETVPNRFSPKSPDKAHLNLHINSLELGDSAVYFCASSQDVRVGGYTFGSGTRLTVV.